The 9 T cell receptor beta chains presented below share a single source sample, sequenced in a study of CD8 T cells in ankylosing spondylitis. TCRdb independently ran MiXCR on the 5' RACE reads; one entry per CDR3 protein. The sample comprises 250,000 to 400,000 distinct CDR3 sequences, roughly 12% of which are singletons, and roughly 9% rests with the top ten. Material for sequencing was blood, either unsorted or a sorted T cell fraction (not recorded which). All receptors derive from a female donor with ankylosing spondylitis or in good health (not recorded which).

This clonotype was recorded a few times. The chain joins TRBV5-6 to TRBJ2-3; maybe TRBD2 (7 bases). Trimming removed 4 bases from V and 4 bases from J, with 25 bases in between. From germline, CDR1 is SGHDT and CDR2 YYEEEE. The CDR3 loop spans 18 amino acids. The CDR3 here is CASSPLRGGGYTSDTQYF. The CDR3 region has the DNA TGTGCCAGCAGCCCCCTCCGAGGGGGGGGCTATACATCAGATACGCAGTATTTT.

This clonotype has at least ten counts. The chain is built from TRBV19 and TRBJ1-5; D call uncertain. Trimming took 6 bases from V and 5 from J, leaving 8 bases between them. CDR3 size: 12 residues. The V gene's germline CDR1 is LNHDA and CDR2 SQIVND (reference sequence). CDR3 loop: CASRPGDQPQHF. CDR3 in DNA: TGTGCCAGTAGGCCCGGGGATCAGCCCCAGCATTTT. Drawing the rest from reference TRBV19 and TRBJ1-5, the complete variable domain is DGGITQSPKYLFRKEGQNVTLSCEQNLNHDAMYWYRQDPGQGLRLIYYSQIVNDFQKGDIAEGYSVSREKKESFPLTVTSAQKNPTAFYLCASRPGDQPQHFGDGTRLSIL.

This clonotype was picked up a small number of times. This chain connects TRBV5-1 to TRBJ2-7, with D possibly matching TRBD2 (5 bases). The V end lost 2 bases, the J end lost 4 bases, and 13 bases lay between the germline ends. Germline-derived CDR1 and CDR2 are SGHRS and YFSETQ. The CDR3 loop spans 14 amino acids. The CDR3 DNA reads TGCGCCAGCAGCTTAGCGGTAAAGGGATACGAGCAGTACTTC. It translates to CASSLAVKGYEQYF.

This clonotype was observed at least ten times. The rearrangement links TRBV29-1 to TRBJ2-7; TRBD2 matches 9 bases. V was pared by 6 bases and J by 3 bases, with 6 bases of the junction left unmatched. Germline assignment: CDR1 SQVTM and CDR2 ANQGSEA. The CDR3 is made up of 13 amino acids. CDR3 nucleotide sequence: TGCAGCGTAGTAGCGGGAGCCGTCTACGAGCAGTACTTC. This translates into CSVVAGAVYEQYF.

The chain links TRBV10-3 to TRBJ2-2; TRBD1 might be the D (5 bases). The CDR3 is made up of 12 amino acids. Germline V gene sequence: CDR1 ENHRY, CDR2 SYGVKD. Trimming shortened V by 3 bases and J by 6 bases, and 5 bases separated the two germline ends. CDR3 sequence reads: CAISEGAGELFF. The DNA of the CDR3 is TGTGCCATCAGTGAAGGGGCCGGGGAGCTGTTTTTT.

V and J are TRBV11-3 and TRBJ2-2; the match to TRBD1 covers 9 bases. The V segment lost 5 bases and the J segment 5 bases; nucleotides outside the gene matches: 9. The CDR3 has 16 residues. Germline loops: CDR1 SGHNT, CDR2 YENEEA. DNA of the CDR3: TGTGCCAGCAGCCCAGAGGGGACAGGGTTGACCGGGGAGCTGTTTTTT. As protein: CASSPEGTGLTGELFF.

This clonotype was counted ten times or more. V and J are TRBV5-1 and TRBJ2-4, with D unclear. This CDR3 has 14 residues. Germline CDR1 is SGHRS and CDR2 is YFSETQ. Trimming removed 4 bases at V and 4 bases at J, with 12 bases between. In DNA, the CDR3 is TGCGCCAGCAGCCCGGACGGGCAGAAAAACATTCAGTACTTC. Its protein is CASSPDGQKNIQYF.

There are a few counts of this clonotype. The V call is TRBV6-2 or TRBV6-3, the J call TRBJ1-1; TRBD1 is a possible D gene (6 bases). The CDR3 is 14 amino acids. V shed 2 bases and J shed 3 bases, with 10 bases lying between them. CDR1 is MNHEY, CDR2 SVGEGT, per germline. The CDR3 bases are TGTGCCAGCAGTTACCCGGACAGTTACACTGAAGCTTTCTTT. This codes for CASSYPDSYTEAFF.

A few counts support this clonotype. The CDR3 is CASRHRGQANEKLFF. Written as DNA, the CDR3 is TGTGCCAGCAGACACAGGGGGCAAGCTAATGAAAAACTGTTTTTT. The V gene is TRBV28, the J gene TRBJ1-4; 9 bases are shared with TRBD1. The junction had 5 bases not matched to a gene; V was cut back by 6 bases and J by 3 bases. Germline V CDR1 and CDR2: MDHEN, SYDVKM. This CDR3 has 15 amino acids.